This T cell receptor (beta chain) was sequenced in a study of blood T cells in healthy people across ages. Through a sample-barcoded 5' primer and a J-beta primer mix, a second PCR was run for roughly 6 to 12 cycles. MiXCR was run by TCRdb on the 5' RACE reads, yielding one entry per CDR3 protein. The sample records roughly 1.7 million distinct CDR3 sequences, 30% to 40% being singletons. This clonotype was counted at least ten times. With V trimmed by 6 bases and J by 8 bases, 8 bases remained unmatched. This CDR3 contains 12 residues. Per the germline V gene, CDR1 is SQVTM and CDR2 is ANQGSEA. This TCR derives from a woman in her thirties in good health. The chain is built from TRBV29-1 and TRBJ1-2; 8 bases line up with TRBD1. Sequenced: blood. The CDR3 region has the DNA TGCAGCGTCCTGGGACAGGAAGGGGGCTACACCTTC. It is translated as CSVLGQEGGYTF. Looking up the rest from reference TRBV29-1 and TRBJ1-2 gives the full variable domain: SAVISQKPSRDICQRGTSLTIQCQVDSQVTMMFWYRQQPGQSLTLIATANQGSEATYESGFVIDKFPISRPNLTFSTLTVSNMSPEDSSIYLCSVLGQEGGYTFGSGTRLTVV.